These 19 T cell receptor beta chains share one sample of origin, sequenced in a study of blood T cell repertoires in COVID-19. TCRdb's table, derived via immunoSEQ multiplex PCR, lists solely in-frame clones and lacks some. The top ten clones hold approximately 4.4% of a sample with roughly 80,000 clones, roughly 88% of them seen once. The sequenced sample consisted of peripheral blood. These receptors were collected from a woman aged 80 or over with acute or convalescent COVID-19.

The CDR3 nucleotides read TGTGCCAGCAGTTACCTACAGGATAATTCACCCCTCCACTTT. Translated, it gives CASSYLQDNSPLHF. The genes are TRBV5-8 and TRBJ1-6; a weak D match, TRBD1 (5 bases). The CDR3 contains 14 residues. Deletions cut 5 bases from V and 5 bases from J, with 11 bases between. CDR1 is SGHTS, CDR2 YDEGEE, per germline.

V and J are TRBV19 and TRBJ2-6; weak D call: TRBD1 (6 bases). From germline, CDR1 is LNHDA and CDR2 SQIVND (reference sequence). The CDR3 is 20 amino acids. V gave up 6 bases and J gave up 0 bases, with 24 bases separating them. The DNA for the CDR3 is TGTGCCAGTAGGCCCAAAGGGACACCTGGGCCCTCCTCTGGGGCCAACGTCCTGACTTTC. Residues: CASRPKGTPGPSSGANVLTF.

V is TRBV5-1 and J is TRBJ1-3, with 8 positions matching TRBD1. V shed 2 bases and J 2 bases; nucleotides not matched to a gene: 3. In germline, CDR1 is SGHRS, CDR2 YFSETQ. CDR3 length: 15 amino acids. As DNA, the CDR3 is TGCGCCAGCAGCTTAGACAGGGGCACTGGAAACACCATATATTTT. It yields the protein CASSLDRGTGNTIYF.

On this clone: Its ends do not fully match the called genes, so a read error is possible. CDR3 coding DNA: TGTGCTAGCAGCCAGGGACTGGGTGGCACAGATACGCAGTATTTT. It yields the protein CASSQGLGGTDTQYF. The rearrangement uses TRBV7-7 and TRBJ2-3; D is possibly TRBD2 (6 bases). The CDR3 spans 15 residues. CDR1 is SSHAT, CDR2 FNYEAQ, per germline (reference sequence).

This chain joins TRBV6-5 and TRBJ2-5, with D possibly matching TRBD2 (6 bases). Deletions cut 0 bases from V and 5 bases from J, with 16 bases between. The V gene's germline CDR1 is MNHEY and CDR2 SVGAGI. The CDR3 is made up of 16 amino acids. CDR3 in DNA: TGTGCCAGCAGTTACTCTGAGACTAGGTTTATTGAGACCCAGTACTTC. Protein: CASSYSETRFIETQYF.

The rearrangement joins TRBV7-3 to TRBJ2-1, with a possible D match to TRBD2 (6 bases). Germline CDR1 reads SGHTA; CDR2 reads FQGTGA. With 5 bases removed from V and 6 bases from J, the gap between germline ends came to 14 bases. This CDR3 is built from 14 residues. The CDR3 is CASSPTRDFNEQFF. The CDR3 region has the DNA TGTGCCAGCAGCCCAACCCGGGACTTCAATGAGCAGTTCTTC.

The genes are TRBV19 and TRBJ2-7, with TRBD2 matching 7 bases. The V segment lost 8 bases and the J segment 0 bases; nucleotides outside the gene matches: 10. The CDR3 is 15 amino acids. Germline CDR1 LNHDA, CDR2 SQIVND (reference sequence). CDR3 residues: CASAASGMSSYEQYF. The CDR3, as DNA: TGTGCCAGTGCGGCTAGCGGAATGAGCTCCTACGAGCAGTACTTC.

The gene calls are TRBV5-5 and TRBJ1-5; a possible D gene is TRBD1 (5 bases). The V gene's germline CDR1 is SGHKS and CDR2 YYEKEE (reference sequence). The CDR3 totals 15 residues. With 0 bases removed from V and 6 bases from J, the gap between germline ends came to 13 bases. DNA of the CDR3: TGTGCCAGCAGCTTGGTAGCAGGGCTGGGTCAGCCCCAGCATTTT. Amino acids: CASSLVAGLGQPQHF.

This clone showed up just once. CDR3 region: CASSPSGTLYEQYF. CDR3 sequence (DNA): TGTGCCAGCTCACCAAGTGGGACTCTATACGAGCAGTACTTC. V usage is TRBV18 and J usage is TRBJ2-7; D might be TRBD2 (6 bases). The CDR3 spans 14 residues. The V and J ends lost 2 bases and 4 bases respectively, with 12 bases between them. CDR1 and CDR2 from the germline V gene are KGHSH and LQKENI.

This clone appeared a single time. J is TRBJ1-4 and V is TRBV4-1, with 9 bases aligning to TRBD1. The CDR3 is 16 residues long. Per the germline V gene, CDR1 is MGHRA and CDR2 is YSYEKL. Trimming at V came to 6 bases and at J to 8 bases, leaving 13 bases not matched to a gene. This CDR3 is CASSIGQGRRIEKLFF. The CDR3 coding sequence is TGCGCCAGCAGTATAGGACAGGGGAGGAGAATAGAAAAACTGTTTTTT.

The genes are TRBV5-1 and TRBJ2-3, with D possibly matching TRBD2 (5 bases). V lost 0 bases, J lost 1 base, and 9 bases lay in between. The CDR3 is 15 amino acids. CDR1 is SGHRS, CDR2 YFSETQ, per germline. CDR3 protein: CASSLDGVGTDTQYF. The CDR3 coding sequence is TGCGCCAGCAGCTTGGACGGGGTCGGCACAGATACGCAGTATTTT.

V usage is TRBV9 and J usage is TRBJ1-4; TRBD1 matches at 7 bases. The CDR3 covers 14 residues. Losses at the gene ends were 3 bases for V and 3 bases for J; bases not matched to a gene: 2. Germline CDR1 is SGDLS and CDR2 is YYNGEE. DNA of the CDR3: TGTGCCAGCAGCGGGACAGGTCCTAATGAAAAACTGTTTTTT. The encoded protein is CASSGTGPNEKLFF.

In this sample, this clone turned up a few times. This sequence joins TRBV2 and TRBJ2-3, with TRBD2 identical over 12 bases. Looked up from germline, CDR1 is SNHLY and CDR2 is FYNNEI. Germline trimming cut 5 bases from V and 1 base from J; bases unmatched to any gene: 1. The CDR3 is 15 amino acids. CDR3 residues: CASSRLAGGTDTQYF. CDR3 sequence (DNA): TGTGCCAGCAGTCGACTAGCGGGAGGCACAGATACGCAGTATTTT. Full variable domain (missing parts from reference TRBV2 and TRBJ2-3): EPEVTQTPSHQVTQMGQEVILRCVPISNHLYFYWYRQILGQKVEFLVSFYNNEISEKSEIFDDQFSVERPDGSNFTLKIRSTKLEDSAMYFCASSRLAGGTDTQYFGPGTRLTVL.

The table lists this clone with a few counts. This sequence joins TRBV7-9 and TRBJ2-7, with a possible D match to TRBD1 (6 bases). Germline values: CDR1 SEHNR, CDR2 FQNEAQ (reference sequence). The ends were cut back, 5 bases at V and 13 bases at J, with 18 bases in the middle. This CDR3 spans 12 amino acids. Here the CDR3 reads CASSATTDRHYF. DNA for the CDR3: TGTGCCAGCAGCGCAACTACAGACAGGCACTACTTC.

Comment on this clone: The junction departs from germline at one end; a sequencing error may be responsible. The CDR3 DNA is TGTGCCAGCAGCCGGGGATCTGAGGCTTTCTTT. The encoded protein is CASSRGSEAFF. The J gene is TRBJ1-1, the V gene TRBV11-2; D unresolved. The CDR3 is made up of 11 amino acids. Germline V gene sequence: CDR1 SGHAT, CDR2 FQNNGV.

J is TRBJ1-2 and V is TRBV29-1; possible D gene TRBD1, 6 bases. V was clipped by 4 bases and J by 5 bases, with 14 bases between them. The CDR3 runs 13 residues. Germline lookup yields CDR1 SQVTM and CDR2 ANQGSEA. The CDR3 region is CSVAGGNAYGYTF. The CDR3 DNA reads TGCAGCGTTGCGGGGGGCAACGCATATGGCTACACCTTC.

This clone was counted between two and nine times. The V and J genes are TRBV6-5 and TRBJ1-2, with 7 bases identical to TRBD1. Germline V CDR1 and CDR2: MNHEY, SVGAGI. V was pared by 5 bases and J by 4 bases, with 7 bases of the junction left unmatched. The CDR3 sequence is 14 residues long. CDR3 sequence reads: CASSPGTALYGYTF. As DNA, the CDR3 is TGTGCCAGCAGTCCGGGGACAGCCCTCTATGGCTACACCTTC.

V usage is TRBV13 and J usage is TRBJ2-7; 9 positions agree with TRBD2. Trimming at V came to 3 bases and at J to 4 bases, leaving 7 bases not matched to a gene. Per the germline V gene, CDR1 is PRHDT and CDR2 is FYEKMQ (reference sequence). The CDR3 sequence is 15 residues long. The DNA for the CDR3 is TGTGCCAGCAGCTTGAGGCTAGCGGGGAAATACGAGCAGTACTTC. As protein: CASSLRLAGKYEQYF.

The rearrangement joins TRBV5-1 to TRBJ2-3; TRBD2 aligns across 7 bases. The CDR3 spans 14 residues. Germline values: CDR1 SGHRS, CDR2 YFSETQ. Germline trimming cut 6 bases from V and 4 bases from J; bases unmatched to any gene: 8. CDR3 DNA: TGCGCCAGCAAATTAACGGGGGGTGCAGATACGCAGTATTTT. Amino acid sequence: CASKLTGGADTQYF.